This TCR beta chain emerged from a study of T cell responses to AZD1222 COVID-19 vaccine. This CDR3 comprises 14 residues. V shed 2 bases and J shed 5 bases, with 13 bases lying between them. Germline assignment: CDR1 GTSNPN and CDR2 SVGIG (reference sequence). The data were produced by immunoSEQ multiplex PCR, yet TCRdb's version contains in-frame clones alone and is incomplete. The sample includes some 140,000 clones, approximately 95% of them seen just once. Specimen: peripheral blood, collected 28 days after the second AZD1222 dose. The V call is TRBV30, the J call TRBJ2-1; TRBD2 is a possible D gene (6 bases). The TCR comes from an adult who received the AZD1222 COVID-19 vaccine. The CDR3 DNA reads TGTGCCTGGAGTCTTAGCGGTAATAACAATGAGCAGTTCTTC. Translated, it gives CAWSLSGNNNEQFF.